These 9 T cell receptor beta chains were all obtained from the same sample, sequenced in a study of OX40 agonist ivuxolimab in advanced cancers. This table comes from immunoSEQ multiplex PCR, and its TCRdb copy is limited to in-frame clones, with some not included. The sample yields roughly 56,000 clones, roughly 84% seen once. The material sequenced was CD4+ or CD8+ T cells sorted from blood, taken in a trial of the OX40 agonist ivuxolimab. The receptors stem from an adult with an advanced solid tumor such as melanoma, head and neck, liver or kidney cancer.

The chain joins TRBV5-1 to TRBJ2-3; the D gene is possibly TRBD1 (5 bases). V lost 5 bases, J lost 0 bases, and 10 bases lay in between. Germline V gene sequence: CDR1 SGHRS, CDR2 YFSETQ. CDR3 length equals 14 residues. The CDR3 reads CASSEGDSTDTQYF. The CDR3 DNA reads TGCGCCAGCAGTGAAGGGGATAGCACAGATACGCAGTATTTT. The variable domain in full, with the rest retrieved from reference TRBV5-1 and TRBJ2-3, is KAGVTQTPRYLIKTRGQQVTLSCSPISGHRSVSWYQQTPGQGLQFLFEYFSETQRNKGNFPGRFSGRQFSNSRSEMNVSTLELGDSALYLCASSEGDSTDTQYFGPGTRLTVL.

The chain couples TRBV27 to TRBJ2-3; D not resolved. V gave up 5 bases and J gave up 6 bases, with 15 bases separating them. The germline V gene encodes CDR1 MNHEY and CDR2 SMNVEV (reference sequence). This CDR3 has 14 residues. Here the CDR3 DNA reads TGTGCCAGCAGTGATCGAAGAGCGTTCGATACGCAGTATTTT. It yields the protein CASSDRRAFDTQYF.

This clone came up once. V usage is TRBV27 and J usage is TRBJ2-3, with D possibly TRBD1 on 6 matching bases. V lost 8 bases to trimming and J lost 0 bases, with 15 bases between them. Germline CDR1 and CDR2: MNHEY and SMNVEV (reference sequence). CDR3 size: 15 residues. CDR3 residues: CASRRTDSSTDTQYF. The DNA of the CDR3 is TGTGCCAGCCGCAGGACAGATTCTAGCACAGATACGCAGTATTTT.

This clone has just a few counts. The V gene is TRBV13, the J gene TRBJ2-7, with 8 bases matching TRBD2. From germline, CDR1 is PRHDT and CDR2 FYEKMQ (reference sequence). The CDR3 consists of 16 residues. Losses at the gene ends were 1 base for V and 6 bases for J; bases not matched to a gene: 11. The DNA for the CDR3 is TGTGCCAGCAGCTTAGAAGATGATAGCGGGACGCGCGAGCAGTACTTC. Translating gives CASSLEDDSGTREQYF.

The sample holds a few counts of this clone. The chain carries TRBV11-2 and TRBJ2-1; unclear D gene. CDR3 length: 14 amino acids. Deletions cut 7 bases from V and 4 bases from J, with 14 bases between. Per the germline V gene, CDR1 is SGHAT and CDR2 is FQNNGV. The CDR3 coding sequence is TGTGCCAGCACTCAGGTCTCGCCGTACAATGAGCAGTTCTTC. Its translation: CASTQVSPYNEQFF.

V is TRBV6-6 and J is TRBJ2-7; tentatively, D is TRBD2 (5 bases). This CDR3 spans 14 amino acids. Germline V CDR1 and CDR2: MNHNY, SVGAGI (reference sequence). Trimming left V 7 bases short and J 1 base short, with 14 bases between. CDR3 residues: CASTRTVPSYEQYF. In DNA, the CDR3 is TGTGCCAGCACGAGGACTGTGCCTTCCTACGAGCAGTACTTC.

The chain couples TRBV28 to TRBJ1-5; D perhaps matches TRBD1 (6 bases). This CDR3 has 15 amino acids. Trimming removed 2 bases from V and 7 bases from J, with 15 bases in between. CDR1 is MDHEN, CDR2 SYDVKM, per germline. The CDR3 DNA reads as TGTGCCAGCAGTTTAAACAAGGGGGAGGACCAGCCCCAGCATTTT. This gives the protein CASSLNKGEDQPQHF.

V gene TRBV19 combines with J gene TRBJ2-2; D is unresolved. V lost 7 bases and J 4 bases, leaving 10 bases between the germline ends. This CDR3 spans 13 amino acids. In germline, CDR1 is LNHDA, CDR2 SQIVND (reference sequence). CDR3 nucleotide sequence: TGTGCCAGTAATACTTACCGCACCGGGGAGCTGTTTTTT. It yields the protein CASNTYRTGELFF.

The rearrangement joins TRBV9 to TRBJ2-3, with D possibly TRBD2 on 6 matching bases. Between the trimmed V and J ends, which lost 2 bases and 6 bases, there was a span of 19 bases. Looked up from germline, CDR1 is SGDLS and CDR2 is YYNGEE. The CDR3 totals 16 residues. The CDR3 sequence is CASSVLGRTIPDTQYF. CDR3 DNA sequence: TGTGCCAGCAGCGTCTTAGGGCGGACTATACCTGATACGCAGTATTTT.